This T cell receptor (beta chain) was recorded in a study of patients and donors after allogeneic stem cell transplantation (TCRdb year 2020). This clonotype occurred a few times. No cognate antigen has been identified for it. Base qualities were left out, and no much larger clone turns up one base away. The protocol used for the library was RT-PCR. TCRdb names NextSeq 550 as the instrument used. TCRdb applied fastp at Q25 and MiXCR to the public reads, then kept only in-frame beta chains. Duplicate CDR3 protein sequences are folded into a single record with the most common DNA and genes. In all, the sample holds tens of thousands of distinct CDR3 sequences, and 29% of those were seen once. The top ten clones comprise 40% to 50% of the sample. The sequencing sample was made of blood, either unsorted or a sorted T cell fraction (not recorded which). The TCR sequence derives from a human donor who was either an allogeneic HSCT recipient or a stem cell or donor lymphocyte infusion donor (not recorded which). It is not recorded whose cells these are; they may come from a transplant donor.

The CDR3 loop reads CASSPQGAVNEQFF. Here is the DNA: TGTGCCAGCTCACCTCAGGGGGCTGTCAATGAGCAGTTCTTC. The sequence joins TRBV18 to TRBJ2-1, with TRBD1 identical over 8 junction bases. The junction shows trimming of 3 bases on V and 6 bases on J, and the gene matches do not reach 4 bases of it. The CDR3 holds 14 amino acids from the cysteine to the phenylalanine. Kept here is only the CDR3 DNA, which spans 42 bases and is read in frame from base 1. The CDR1 and CDR2 encoded by the germline V gene are KGHSH and LQKENI.